These T cell receptor beta chains were read from a single sample in a study of Graves' ophthalmopathy and Graves' hyperthyroidism. Each CDR3 protein is one row after TCRdb ran MiXCR on the multiplex PCR reads. The sample includes 500,000 to 800,000 distinct CDR3 sequences, about 38% of them seen just once. The sample consisted of peripheral blood. These receptors all come from an adult man with Graves' ophthalmopathy. CDR3s include the opening cysteine and the closing phenylalanine or tryptophan. A D gene is named only where the DNA matches it firmly. Size is stated for part of the rows, as once, few or many counts, or as a class when the clone is expanded.

J	D	V	size	DNA	CDR3
TRBJ1-1	.	TRBV7-9	.	TGTGCCAGCAGCCAAGGCGGCCGGTACACTGAAGCTTTCTTT	CASSQGGRYTEAFF
TRBJ1-3	.	TRBV25-1	once	TGTGCCAGCACGCCGAGGGGACACTCTGGAAACACCATATATTTT	CASTPRGHSGNTIYF
TRBJ1-1	.	TRBV29-1	few	TGCAGCTTGGGAGGAGGAATGAACACTGAAGCTTTCTTT	CSLGGGMNTEAFF
TRBJ1-3	.	TRBV10-3	.	TGTGCCGGATCGAAGGGGTCCTCTGGAAACACCATATATTTT	CAGSKGSSGNTIYF
TRBJ1-1	.	TRBV10-3	.	TGTGCCATCAGTGAGCACGGGGACAATGAGCAGTTCTTT	CAISEHGDNEQFF
TRBJ2-2	.	TRBV7-7	many	TGTGCTAGCAGCTTAATTGCGGGGTCCACCGGGGAGCTGTTTTTT	CASSLIAGSTGELFF
TRBJ2-2	.	TRBV2	.	TGTGCCAGCAGTTACTCGTCAGGTGGCGGGGAGCTGTTTTTT	CASSYSSGGGELFF
TRBJ2-2	.	TRBV7-9	many	TGTGCCAGCAGCATAAGCACCGGGGAGCTGTTTTTT	CASSISTGELFF
TRBJ2-6	TRBD1	TRBV14	few	TGTGCCAGCAGCCATGGTACAGGGGGAAACTCTGGGGCCAACGTCCTGACTTTC	CASSHGTGGNSGANVLTF
TRBJ2-7	TRBD1	TRBV2	many	TGTGCCAGCAAGTCGGGGACAGACTACGAGCAGTACTTC	CASKSGTDYEQYF
TRBJ1-5	TRBD1	TRBV6-6	few	TGTGCCAGCAGTCACCCCGACAGGGGACCCAATCAGCCCCAGCATTTT	CASSHPDRGPNQPQHF
TRBJ2-2	.	TRBV7-9	few	TGTGCCAGCAGCTTAGCCGGGGGGCTGTTTTTT	CASSLAGGLFF
TRBJ1-3	.	TRBV3-1	few	TGTGCCAGCAGCCAATCAGGGTCCGGAAACACCATATATTTT	CASSQSGSGNTIYF
TRBJ1-6	.	TRBV6-6	.	TGTGCCAGCAGCCAAACCGAGAATTCACCCCTCCACTTT	CASSQTENSPLHF
TRBJ2-5	.	TRBV2	many	TGTGCCAGCAGTGAAATTGGGGAAGGAGAGACCCAGTACTTC	CASSEIGEGETQYF
TRBJ2-7	TRBD1	TRBV9	many	TGTGCCAGCAGCGTAGGGACAGGCACACTTCAGTACTTC	CASSVGTGTLQYF
TRBJ2-5	TRBD1	TRBV7-2	.	TGTGCCAGCAGCCTACCGACAGGGGCCCGCTACTTC	CASSLPTGARYF